Each of the 13 T cell receptor beta chains below was sequenced from the same sample in a study of cytomegalovirus exposure and HLA in healthy donors. Use of 60 Vbeta and 13 Jbeta primers characterized the PCR. TCRdb's copy holds only in-frame clones and misses some; the assay was immunoSEQ multiplex PCR. This table has about 120,000 clones, around a tenth appearing once. Sequencing was carried out using PBMCs. The receptors shown here come from a man aged 30 to 45 in good health and CMV-seronegative.

This clone was seen more than once but under ten times. V usage is TRBV7-9 and J usage is TRBJ2-7; possibly TRBD2 for D (6 bases). The V and J ends lost 6 bases and 4 bases respectively, with 19 bases between them. This CDR3 region has 15 residues. Germline CDR1 is SEHNR and CDR2 is FQNEAQ (reference sequence). The DNA for the CDR3 is TGTGCCAGCAGTTCCCACCGGGACTCCCCTTACGAGCAGTACTTC. Translating it yields CASSSHRDSPYEQYF. The variable domain in full, with the rest retrieved from reference TRBV7-9 and TRBJ2-7, is DTGVSQNPRHKITKRGQNVTFRCDPISEHNRLYWYRQTLGQGPEFLTYFQNEAQLEKSRLLSDRFSAERPKGSFSTLEIQRTEQGDSAMYLCASSSHRDSPYEQYFGPGTRLTVT.

The CDR3 loop reads CASSLIGAQSSYNEQFF. DNA of the CDR3: TGTGCCAGCTCACTCATAGGGGCCCAGAGCTCCTACAATGAGCAGTTCTTC. The chain employs TRBV18 and TRBJ2-1; possible D gene TRBD1, 5 bases. The CDR3 covers 17 residues. V gave up 4 bases and J gave up 0 bases, with 16 bases separating them. CDR1 is KGHSH, CDR2 LQKENI, per germline.

This chain connects TRBV19 to TRBJ1-3, with 8 positions matching TRBD1. This CDR3 region has 17 residues. V lost 3 bases, J lost 4 bases, and 11 bases stayed unmatched. Germline CDR1 LNHDA, CDR2 SQIVND (reference sequence). Here the CDR3 reads CASSMLSRQGSGNTIYF. The CDR3 coding sequence is TGTGCCAGTAGTATGTTGTCTCGACAGGGGTCCGGAAACACCATATATTTT. Full variable domain (missing parts from reference TRBV19 and TRBJ1-3): DGGITQSPKYLFRKEGQNVTLSCEQNLNHDAMYWYRQDPGQGLRLIYYSQIVNDFQKGDIAEGYSVSREKKESFPLTVTSAQKNPTAFYLCASSMLSRQGSGNTIYFGEGSWLTVV.

This clone was detected only a few times. The rearrangement links TRBV27 to TRBJ1-4; D call uncertain. This CDR3 comprises 18 residues. Trimming cost V 4 bases and J 2 bases, with 20 bases left between them. Germline V lookup: CDR1 MNHEY, CDR2 SMNVEV (reference sequence). The CDR3 spells CASSSGRAGGGTNEKLFF. Written as DNA, the CDR3 is TGTGCCAGCAGTTCGGGAAGGGCAGGCGGTGGCACTAATGAAAAACTGTTTTTT.

The chain carries TRBV9 and TRBJ2-5; possible D gene TRBD1, 8 bases. Between the trimmed V and J ends, which lost 4 bases and 2 bases, there was a span of 18 bases. Germline CDR1 SGDLS, CDR2 YYNGEE. CDR3 size: 16 residues. The CDR3 here is CASSPRQGRGQETQYF. The CDR3 DNA reads as TGTGCCAGCAGCCCCCGACAGGGGAGGGGACAAGAGACCCAGTACTTC.

The chain links TRBV4-1 to TRBJ2-1; the D is unclear. V was trimmed by 4 bases and J by 10 bases, leaving 14 bases between them. The CDR3 is 13 residues long. CDR1 MGHRA and CDR2 YSYEKL come from the germline V gene. CDR3 protein: CASSLLTNEEQFF. The CDR3 DNA reads TGCGCCAGCAGCCTACTTACCAATGAGGAGCAGTTCTTC.

This clone has only one observation. The chain has TRBV4-2 and TRBJ2-5, with D tentatively TRBD1 (5 bases). The assigned J gene may be wrong: the sequence end matches TRBJ2-7 better. The CDR3 covers 12 residues. CDR1 and CDR2 (germline): LGHNA, YNFKEQ. The CDR3 sequence is CASAGYTYEQYF. CDR3 in DNA: TGTGCCAGCGCAGGGTATACCTACGAGCAGTACTTC.

This clone showed up just a few times. The rearrangement joins TRBV2 to TRBJ1-5; a possible D gene is TRBD1 (6 bases). Trimming removed 2 bases from V and 6 bases from J, with 14 bases in between. This CDR3 contains 15 residues. Germline loops: CDR1 SNHLY, CDR2 FYNNEI. This CDR3 reads CASSEFLGGGQPQHF. In nucleotides, the CDR3 is TGTGCCAGCAGTGAATTCCTAGGGGGGGGTCAGCCCCAGCATTTT.

The chain couples TRBV5-1 to TRBJ2-5, with 10 bases matching TRBD1. The V and J ends lost 4 bases and 5 bases, in that order; junction bases with no gene match: 11. Germline V CDR1 and CDR2: SGHRS, YFSETQ. CDR3 size: 16 residues. The CDR3 region has the DNA TGCGCCAGCAGCCGACCTCCGGGACAGGGGCGGGAGACCCAGTACTTC. Translation: CASSRPPGQGRETQYF. The variable domain in full, with the rest retrieved from reference TRBV5-1 and TRBJ2-5, is KAGVTQTPRYLIKTRGQQVTLSCSPISGHRSVSWYQQTPGQGLQFLFEYFSETQRNKGNFPGRFSGRQFSNSRSEMNVSTLELGDSALYLCASSRPPGQGRETQYFGPGTRLLVL.

V usage is TRBV19 and J usage is TRBJ2-7; tentatively, D is TRBD1 (5 bases). Trimming took 1 base from V and 2 from J, leaving 9 bases between them. The CDR3 runs to 14 residues. Germline CDR1 reads LNHDA; CDR2 reads SQIVND (reference sequence). CDR3 in DNA: TGTGCCAGTAGTATAGCCGCAGGGCCCTACGAGCAGTACTTC. Translated: CASSIAAGPYEQYF.

A few counts support this clone. The J gene is TRBJ2-2, the V gene TRBV30, with a tentative D call TRBD2 (5 bases). This CDR3 spans 12 amino acids. V gave up 4 bases and J gave up 3 bases, with 6 bases separating them. Germline assignment: CDR1 GTSNPN and CDR2 SVGIG (reference sequence). CDR3 in amino acids: CAWKGDTGELFF. The CDR3 nucleotides are TGTGCCTGGAAGGGAGACACCGGGGAGCTGTTTTTT.

V usage is TRBV6-5 and J usage is TRBJ1-1; tentative D call: TRBD1 (6 bases). The CDR3 runs to 14 residues. The germline V gene encodes CDR1 MNHEY and CDR2 SVGAGI. Trimming removed 7 bases at V and 5 bases at J, with 17 bases between. CDR3 in amino acids: CASTPPGGQTEAFF. The CDR3 DNA reads TGTGCCAGCACCCCCCCCGGGGGGCAGACTGAAGCTTTCTTT.

V gene TRBV19 combines with J gene TRBJ2-1, with TRBD1 identical over 7 bases. CDR1 LNHDA and CDR2 SQIVND come from the germline V gene (reference sequence). Trimming removed 4 bases from V and 4 bases from J; junction bases left unmatched: 7. The CDR3 is 15 residues long. The CDR3 region is CASSTLDRDYNEQFF. In DNA form, the CDR3 reads TGTGCCAGTAGTACCCTCGACAGGGATTACAATGAGCAGTTCTTC.